This passage covers 19 T cell receptor beta chains from one sample sequenced in a study of T-cell memory formation after mild COVID-19. MiXCR, applied by TCRdb to the 5' RACE reads, yields one record per CDR3 protein. The top ten hold roughly 23% of the sample, which has about 250,000 distinct CDR3 sequences, more than 15% seen once. Sequencing was done on a sample of PBMCs or a T cell subset sorted from them (not recorded which). These receptors came from a man between 18 and 29 years old who had mild COVID-19 (a few samples of this study predate the infection). Cell type and time point are not known.

This clonotype was detected only a few times. The chain joins TRBV7-3 to TRBJ2-1, with 7 bases matching TRBD2. Germline V lookup: CDR1 SGHTA, CDR2 FQGTGA. This CDR3 is 14 amino acids long. The V gene end was trimmed by 2 bases and the J gene end by 9 bases; junction bases not matched to a gene: 7. This chain's CDR3 is CASSLQGLFVEQFF. The CDR3 DNA sequence: TGTGCCAGCAGCTTACAGGGACTATTTGTTGAGCAGTTCTTC.

V is TRBV7-9 and J is TRBJ1-5, with 8 bases fitting TRBD1. CDR3 size: 15 residues. Germline CDR1 SEHNR, CDR2 FQNEAQ (reference sequence). V was pared by 0 bases and J by 2 bases, with 0 bases of the junction left unmatched. CDR3 in amino acids: CASSLADRGNQPQHF. Written as DNA, the CDR3 is TGTGCCAGCAGCTTAGCGGACAGGGGCAATCAGCCCCAGCATTTT.

The chain carries TRBV11-2 and TRBJ2-7; no clear D gene. Trimming took 5 bases from V and 5 from J, leaving 13 bases between them. Germline V CDR1 and CDR2: SGHAT, FQNNGV. The CDR3 runs 13 residues. CDR3 coding DNA: TGTGCCAGCAGCATCCAGACTTCCCACGAGCAGTACGTC. It translates to CASSIQTSHEQYV.

This clonotype was counted between two and nine times. The rearrangement uses TRBV20-1 and TRBJ1-4, with 7 bases matching TRBD1. Trimming took 0 bases from V and 8 from J; bases not matched to a gene: 12. This CDR3 has 16 residues. Germline CDR1 DFQATT, CDR2 SNEGSKA (reference sequence). CDR3 residues: CSARDGGAYRGEKLFF. CDR3 sequence (DNA): TGCAGTGCTAGAGATGGGGGGGCCTACAGGGGAGAAAAACTGTTTTTT.

V usage is TRBV7-8 and J usage is TRBJ2-3; 11 nucleotides align to TRBD2. V was clipped by 3 bases and J by 3 bases; unmatched bases: 5. The CDR3 has 16 amino acids. Per the germline V gene, CDR1 is SGHVS and CDR2 is FQNEAQ. The CDR3 region has the DNA TGTGCCAGCAGCTTCGGTAGCGGGGGGGGGACAGATACGCAGTATTTT. It is translated as CASSFGSGGGTDTQYF.

Only a few counts were recorded for this clonotype. The chain combines TRBV6-2 or TRBV6-3 with TRBJ2-1, with TRBD2 matching 11 bases. Germline V CDR1 and CDR2: MNHEY, SVGEGT. This CDR3 spans 16 amino acids. Germline trimming cut 2 bases from V and 5 bases from J; bases unmatched to any gene: 5. In nucleotides, the CDR3 is TGTGCCAGCAGTTACCACCCGGGACTAGCGGACAATGAGCAGTTCTTC. Its translation is CASSYHPGLADNEQFF.

The chain links TRBV7-6 to TRBJ1-3, with a weak D call TRBD1 (5 bases). In germline, CDR1 is SGHVS, CDR2 FNYEAQ. This CDR3 region has 16 residues. Trimming pared 6 bases from V and 4 bases from J, leaving 19 bases between. CDR3 in amino acids: CASSPGWMASGNTIYF. The CDR3 DNA is TGTGCCAGCAGTCCAGGGTGGATGGCTTCGGGAAACACCATATATTTT.

This clonotype has only a few counts. The chain joins TRBV7-9 to TRBJ1-2; D might be TRBD1 (5 bases). CDR3 size: 15 residues. Trimming shortened V by 5 bases and J by 6 bases, and 19 bases separated the two germline ends. Germline V gene data show CDR1 as SEHNR and CDR2 as FQNEAQ (reference sequence). CDR3 nucleotide sequence: TGTGCCAGCAGCCCCGGGACGGCCCCTTTGGATGGCTACACCTTC. Translation gives CASSPGTAPLDGYTF.

This chain links TRBV24-1 with TRBJ2-3; 7 positions agree with TRBD2. Germline V CDR1 and CDR2: KGHDR, SFDVKD. The CDR3 runs to 15 residues. V lost 4 bases to trimming and J lost 1 base; unmatched junction nucleotides: 4. The CDR3 DNA is TGTGCCACCAGTGACACAAGCGGGGGCACAGATACGCAGTATTTT. Translated, it gives CATSDTSGGTDTQYF.

This clonotype was counted a few times. The V and J genes are TRBV7-2 and TRBJ1-5, with a weak D call TRBD1 (6 bases). The CDR3 is made up of 15 amino acids. Trimming removed 2 bases at V and 2 bases at J, with 10 bases between. The germline gives CDR1 SGHTA, CDR2 FQGNSA. CDR3 DNA sequence: TGTGCCAGCAGCTTACCCGCAGGGGGCAATCAGCCCCAGCATTTT. Translated, it gives CASSLPAGGNQPQHF.

This clonotype was counted many times. The chain uses TRBV7-6 and TRBJ2-2; D is unresolved. CDR1 is SGHVS and CDR2 is FNYEAQ in the germline V gene. There are 12 residues in the CDR3. The germline V and J ends were trimmed by 2 bases and 6 bases, with 4 bases remaining between them. CDR3 DNA: TGTGCCAGCAGCTTAAATTCCGGGGAGCTGTTTTTT. This gives the protein CASSLNSGELFF.

The V gene is TRBV4-3, the J gene TRBJ2-7; TRBD2 aligns across 9 bases. CDR3 length equals 16 residues. Germline V gene sequence: CDR1 LGHNA, CDR2 YSLEER. Trimming cost V 0 bases and J 3 bases; bases outside gene matches: 6. CDR3 nucleotide sequence: TGCGCCAGCAGCCAAGAGCGGACTAGCGCTGGCTACGAGCAGTACTTC. Protein product: CASSQERTSAGYEQYF.

The rearrangement joins TRBV7-9 to TRBJ2-1, with D possibly being TRBD2 (5 bases). V was clipped by 8 bases and J by 1 base, with 12 bases between them. Germline CDR1 reads SEHNR; CDR2 reads FQNEAQ (reference sequence). The CDR3 is 14 amino acids. In nucleotides, the CDR3 is TGTGCCAGCTGGCCCGCGGGTTCCTACAATGAGCAGTTCTTC. As protein: CASWPAGSYNEQFF.

This clonotype occurred a few times. The chain links TRBV27 to TRBJ2-2, with TRBD2 matching over 11 bases. The V gene's germline CDR1 is MNHEY and CDR2 SMNVEV (reference sequence). Trimming took 4 bases from V and 5 from J; bases not matched to a gene: 3. The CDR3 covers 15 residues. The CDR3 bases are TGTGCCAGCAGTTGGGCTAGCGGGGGGACCGGGGAGCTGTTTTTT. This codes for CASSWASGGTGELFF.

This clonotype was observed a handful of times. The genes are TRBV6-2 or TRBV6-3 and TRBJ2-5, with TRBD1 matching over 8 bases. The CDR3 is 14 residues long. CDR1 and CDR2 from the germline V gene are MNHEY and SVGEGT. Germline trimming cut 2 bases from V and 5 bases from J; bases unmatched to any gene: 4. CDR3 coding DNA: TGTGCCAGCAGTTACCGGACAGGGCGGGAGACCCAGTACTTC. Translated: CASSYRTGRETQYF.

This clonotype was observed at least ten times. In DNA, the CDR3 is TGCGCCAGCAGTGGAGGGTTAGATACGCAGTATTTT. This translates into CASSGGLDTQYF. The V call is TRBV5-1, the J call TRBJ2-3; D perhaps matches TRBD2 (6 bases). Trimming removed 5 bases from V and 5 bases from J, with 9 bases in between. The CDR3 consists of 12 residues. Germline values: CDR1 SGHRS, CDR2 YFSETQ. The entire variable domain, with the rest obtained from reference TRBV5-1 and TRBJ2-3, is as follows: KAGVTQTPRYLIKTRGQQVTLSCSPISGHRSVSWYQQTPGQGLQFLFEYFSETQRNKGNFPGRFSGRQFSNSRSEMNVSTLELGDSALYLCASSGGLDTQYFGPGTRLTVL.

The V gene is TRBV6-5, the J gene TRBJ1-2; 10 nucleotides line up with TRBD1. V lost 7 bases and J lost 8; bases outside the gene matches: 10. The CDR3 length is 14 residues. Per the germline V gene, CDR1 is MNHEY and CDR2 is SVGAGI. The CDR3 DNA reads as TGTGCCAGCACCCCCCGGACAGGGGGTTGGGGCTACACCTTC. It translates to CASTPRTGGWGYTF.

The chain's CDR3 is CSARQGPTGTTEAFF. The DNA for the CDR3 is TGCAGTGCGAGACAGGGGCCGACCGGAACCACTGAAGCTTTCTTT. The J gene is TRBJ1-1, the V gene TRBV20-1; TRBD1 agrees at 8 bases. V gave up 6 bases and J gave up 4 bases; unmatched junction bases: 13. The germline gives CDR1 DFQATT, CDR2 SNEGSKA (reference sequence). CDR3 length equals 15 residues.

This sequence joins TRBV4-2 and TRBJ1-6; possibly TRBD1 for D (6 bases). The CDR3 runs to 18 residues. The germline V gene encodes CDR1 LGHNA and CDR2 YNFKEQ. The ends were cut back, 0 bases at V and 9 bases at J, with 21 bases in the middle. CDR3 nucleotide sequence: TGTGCCAGCAGCCAAGATAAGGGTGTGACAGGAGGGTTTTCACCCCTCCACTTT. Protein product: CASSQDKGVTGGFSPLHF.